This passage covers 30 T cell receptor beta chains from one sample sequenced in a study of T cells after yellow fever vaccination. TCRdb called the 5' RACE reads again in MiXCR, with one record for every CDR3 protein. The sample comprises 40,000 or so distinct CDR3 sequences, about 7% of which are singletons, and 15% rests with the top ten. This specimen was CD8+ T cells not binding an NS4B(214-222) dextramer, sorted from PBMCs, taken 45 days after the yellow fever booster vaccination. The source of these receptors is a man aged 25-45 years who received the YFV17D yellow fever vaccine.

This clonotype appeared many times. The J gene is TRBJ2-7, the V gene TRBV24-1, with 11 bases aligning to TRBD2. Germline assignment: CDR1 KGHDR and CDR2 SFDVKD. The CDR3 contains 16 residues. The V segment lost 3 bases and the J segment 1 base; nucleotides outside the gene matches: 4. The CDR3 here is CATSDPGTSGSYEQYF. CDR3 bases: TGTGCCACCAGTGATCCCGGGACTAGCGGATCCTACGAGCAGTACTTC.

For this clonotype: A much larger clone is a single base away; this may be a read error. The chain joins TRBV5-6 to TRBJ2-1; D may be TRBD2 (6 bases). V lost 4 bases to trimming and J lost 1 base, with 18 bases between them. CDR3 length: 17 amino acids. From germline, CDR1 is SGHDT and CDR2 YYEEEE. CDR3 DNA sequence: TGTGCCAGCAGCAATCCAATCGGGAGTCTATCCTACAATGAGCAGTTCTTC. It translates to CASSNPIGSLSYNEQFF.

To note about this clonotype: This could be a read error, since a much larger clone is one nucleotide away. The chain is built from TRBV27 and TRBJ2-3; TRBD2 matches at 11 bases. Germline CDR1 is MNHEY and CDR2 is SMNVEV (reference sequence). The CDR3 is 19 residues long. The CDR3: CARSPLAGEPIPPSDTQYF. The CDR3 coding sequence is TGTGCCCGCAGCCCACTAGCGGGAGAGCCCATACCCCCCTCAGATACGCAGTATTTT.

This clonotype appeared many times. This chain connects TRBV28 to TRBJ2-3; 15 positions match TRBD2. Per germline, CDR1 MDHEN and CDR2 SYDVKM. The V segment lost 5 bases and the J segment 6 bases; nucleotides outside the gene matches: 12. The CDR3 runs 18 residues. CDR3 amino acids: CASSPPGLAGGGTDTQYF. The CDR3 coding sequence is TGTGCCAGCAGTCCTCCGGGACTAGCGGGAGGCGGGACGGATACGCAGTATTTT. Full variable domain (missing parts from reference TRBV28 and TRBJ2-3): DVKVTQSSRYLVKRTGEKVFLECVQDMDHENMFWYRQDPGLGLRLIYFSYDVKMKEKGDIPEGYSVSREKKERFSLILESASTNQTSMYLCASSPPGLAGGGTDTQYFGPGTRLTVL.

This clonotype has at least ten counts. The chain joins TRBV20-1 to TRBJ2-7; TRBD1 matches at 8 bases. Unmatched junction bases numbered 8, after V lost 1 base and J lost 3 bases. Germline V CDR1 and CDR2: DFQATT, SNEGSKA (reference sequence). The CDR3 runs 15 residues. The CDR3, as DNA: TGCAGTGCTAGAGGGGGACAGGAAGAAAGCTACGAGCAGTACTTC. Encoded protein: CSARGGQEESYEQYF.

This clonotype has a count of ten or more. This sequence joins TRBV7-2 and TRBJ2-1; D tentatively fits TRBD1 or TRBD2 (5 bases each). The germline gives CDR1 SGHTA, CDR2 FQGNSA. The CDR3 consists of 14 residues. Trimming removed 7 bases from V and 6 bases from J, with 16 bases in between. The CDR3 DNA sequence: TGTGCCAGCAACATGAGGGACCGCGTCAATGAGCAGTTCTTC. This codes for CASNMRDRVNEQFF.

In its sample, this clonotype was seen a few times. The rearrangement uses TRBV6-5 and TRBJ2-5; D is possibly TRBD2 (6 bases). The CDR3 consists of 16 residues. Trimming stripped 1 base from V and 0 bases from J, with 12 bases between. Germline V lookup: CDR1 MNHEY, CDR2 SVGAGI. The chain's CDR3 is CASSYLEGPHQETQYF. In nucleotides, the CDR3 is TGTGCCAGCAGTTACTTGGAGGGACCCCACCAAGAGACCCAGTACTTC.

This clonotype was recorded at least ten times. The CDR3, as DNA: TGTGCCAGCAGACGGGACAATGAAGCTTTCTTT. Residues: CASRRDNEAFF. The chain couples TRBV6-5 to TRBJ1-1; D perhaps matches TRBD1 (6 bases). The CDR3 length is 11 residues. CDR1 and CDR2 from the germline V gene are MNHEY and SVGAGI. V gave up 6 bases and J gave up 7 bases, with 9 bases separating them.

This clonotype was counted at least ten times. The CDR3 DNA follows: TGTGCCAGCAGCCCTAATCCGGGACTAGCGGGAGTCGGGGAGCTGTTTTTT. It specifies CASSPNPGLAGVGELFF. The chain links TRBV3-1 to TRBJ2-2; 14 bases map to TRBD2. CDR3 length: 17 amino acids. The germline V gene has CDR1 LGHDT and CDR2 YNNKEL (reference sequence). V gave up 4 bases and J gave up 7 bases; unmatched junction bases: 8. Full variable domain (missing parts from reference TRBV3-1 and TRBJ2-2): DTAVSQTPKYLVTQMGNDKSIKCEQNLGHDTMYWYKQDSKKFLKIMFSYNNKELIINETVPNRFSPKSPDKAHLNLHINSLELGDSAVYFCASSPNPGLAGVGELFFGEGSRLTVL.

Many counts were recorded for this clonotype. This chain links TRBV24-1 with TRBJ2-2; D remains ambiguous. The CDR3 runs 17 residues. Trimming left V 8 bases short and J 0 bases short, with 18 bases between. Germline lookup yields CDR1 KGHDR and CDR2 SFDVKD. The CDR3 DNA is TGTGCCACCAACTACCGTTTACGAGACTCGAACACCGGGGAGCTGTTTTTT. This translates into CATNYRLRDSNTGELFF.

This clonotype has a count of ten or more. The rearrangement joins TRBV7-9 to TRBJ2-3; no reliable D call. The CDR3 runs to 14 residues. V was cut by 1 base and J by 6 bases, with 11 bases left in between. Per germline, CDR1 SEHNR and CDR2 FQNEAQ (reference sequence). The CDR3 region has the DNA TGTGCCAGCAGCTTAGTCGCGGCTATCGATACGCAGTATTTT. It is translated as CASSLVAAIDTQYF.

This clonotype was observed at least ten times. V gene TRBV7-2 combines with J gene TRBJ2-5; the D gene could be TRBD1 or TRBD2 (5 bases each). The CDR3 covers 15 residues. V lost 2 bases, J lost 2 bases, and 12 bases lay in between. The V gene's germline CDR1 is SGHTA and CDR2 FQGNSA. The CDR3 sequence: CASSLWGRDQETQYF. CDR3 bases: TGTGCCAGCAGCTTATGGGGACGGGATCAAGAGACCCAGTACTTC.

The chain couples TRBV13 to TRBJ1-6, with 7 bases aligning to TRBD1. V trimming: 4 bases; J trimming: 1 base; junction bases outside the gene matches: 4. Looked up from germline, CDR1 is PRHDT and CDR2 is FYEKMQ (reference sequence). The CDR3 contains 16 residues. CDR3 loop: CASSSTGESYNSPLHF. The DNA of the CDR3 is TGTGCCAGCAGCTCTACAGGGGAGTCCTATAATTCACCCCTCCACTTT.

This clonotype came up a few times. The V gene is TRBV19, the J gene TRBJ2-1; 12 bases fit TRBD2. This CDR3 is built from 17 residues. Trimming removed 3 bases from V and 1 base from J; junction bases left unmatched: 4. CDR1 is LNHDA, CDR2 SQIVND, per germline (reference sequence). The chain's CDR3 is CASSMTSGRNSYNEQFF. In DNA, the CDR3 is TGTGCCAGTAGTATGACTAGCGGGAGAAATTCCTACAATGAGCAGTTCTTC.

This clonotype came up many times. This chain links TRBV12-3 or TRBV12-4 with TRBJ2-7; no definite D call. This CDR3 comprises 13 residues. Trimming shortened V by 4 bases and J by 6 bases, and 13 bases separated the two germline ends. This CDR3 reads CASSWQAWSEQYF. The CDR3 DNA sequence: TGTGCCAGCAGTTGGCAGGCTTGGAGCGAGCAGTACTTC.

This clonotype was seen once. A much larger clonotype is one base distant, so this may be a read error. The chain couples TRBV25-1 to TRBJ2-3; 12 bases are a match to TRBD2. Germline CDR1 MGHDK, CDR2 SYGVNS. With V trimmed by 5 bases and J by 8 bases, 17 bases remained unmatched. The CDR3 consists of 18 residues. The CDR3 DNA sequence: TGTGCCAGCAGTCACCTGCTAGCGGGAGGGGGAGATGCAGGTACGCAGTATTTT. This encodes CASSHLLAGGGDAGTQYF.

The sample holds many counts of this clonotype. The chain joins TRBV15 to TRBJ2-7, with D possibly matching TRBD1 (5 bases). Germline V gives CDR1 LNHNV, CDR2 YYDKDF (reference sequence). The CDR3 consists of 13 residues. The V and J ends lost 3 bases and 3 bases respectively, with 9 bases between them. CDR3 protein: CATSSDRGYEQYF. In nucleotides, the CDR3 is TGTGCCACCAGCAGCGACAGAGGCTACGAGCAGTACTTC.

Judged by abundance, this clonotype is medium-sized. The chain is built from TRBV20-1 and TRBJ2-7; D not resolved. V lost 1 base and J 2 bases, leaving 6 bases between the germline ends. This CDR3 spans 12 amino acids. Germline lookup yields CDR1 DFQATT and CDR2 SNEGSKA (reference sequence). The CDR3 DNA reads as TGCAGTGCTAGAGGGGAAACCTACGAGCAGTACTTC. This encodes CSARGETYEQYF.

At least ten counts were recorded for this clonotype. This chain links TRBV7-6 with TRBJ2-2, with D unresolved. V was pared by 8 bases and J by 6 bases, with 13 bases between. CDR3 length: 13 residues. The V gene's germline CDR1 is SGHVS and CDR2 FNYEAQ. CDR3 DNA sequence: TGTGCCAGCTCCGAGGTGACCTCCGGGGAGCTGTTTTTT. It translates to CASSEVTSGELFF.

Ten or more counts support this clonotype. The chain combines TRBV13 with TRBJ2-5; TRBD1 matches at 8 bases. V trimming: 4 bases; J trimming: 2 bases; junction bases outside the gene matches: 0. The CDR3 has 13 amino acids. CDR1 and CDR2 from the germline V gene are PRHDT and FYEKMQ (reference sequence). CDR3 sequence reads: CASSWTGQETQYF. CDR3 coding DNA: TGTGCCAGCAGCTGGACAGGGCAAGAGACCCAGTACTTC.

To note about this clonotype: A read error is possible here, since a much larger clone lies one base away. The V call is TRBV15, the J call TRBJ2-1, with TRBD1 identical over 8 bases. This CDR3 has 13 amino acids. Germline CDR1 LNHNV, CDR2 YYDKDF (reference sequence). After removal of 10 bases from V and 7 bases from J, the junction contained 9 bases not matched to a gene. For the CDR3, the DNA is TGTGCCATCCGGGACAGGAGCCGTAATGAGCAGTTCTTC. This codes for CAIRDRSRNEQFF.

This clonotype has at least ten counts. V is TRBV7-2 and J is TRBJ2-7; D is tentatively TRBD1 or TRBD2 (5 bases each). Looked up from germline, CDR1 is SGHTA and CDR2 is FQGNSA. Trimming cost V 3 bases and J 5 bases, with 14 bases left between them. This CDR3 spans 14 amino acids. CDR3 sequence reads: CASSFPGVGDEQYF. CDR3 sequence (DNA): TGTGCCAGCAGCTTCCCCGGGGTAGGGGACGAGCAGTACTTC.

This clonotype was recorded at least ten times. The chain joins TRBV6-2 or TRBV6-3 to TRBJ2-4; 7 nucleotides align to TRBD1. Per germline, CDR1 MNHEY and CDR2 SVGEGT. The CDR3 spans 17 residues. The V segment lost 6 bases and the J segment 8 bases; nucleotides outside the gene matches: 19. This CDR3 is CASRNNNEDRTGDIQYF. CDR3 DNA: TGTGCCAGCAGAAATAACAACGAGGACAGGACCGGGGACATTCAGTACTTC.

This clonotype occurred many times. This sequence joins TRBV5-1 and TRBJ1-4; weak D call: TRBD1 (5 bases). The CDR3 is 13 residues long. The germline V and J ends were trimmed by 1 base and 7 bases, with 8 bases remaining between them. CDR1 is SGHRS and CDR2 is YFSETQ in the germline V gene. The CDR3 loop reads CASSLFDSEKLFF. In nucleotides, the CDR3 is TGCGCCAGCAGCTTGTTTGACAGTGAAAAACTGTTTTTT.

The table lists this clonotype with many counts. The DNA for the CDR3 is TGTGCCAGCAGTCTCGCTCTAGCCCGGGAGCTGTTTTTT. Translated, it gives CASSLALARELFF. The chain joins TRBV27 to TRBJ2-2, with D maybe TRBD2 (5 bases). The CDR3 loop spans 13 amino acids. V lost 5 bases to trimming and J lost 9 bases, with 13 bases between them. Germline V gene sequence: CDR1 MNHEY, CDR2 SMNVEV (reference sequence).

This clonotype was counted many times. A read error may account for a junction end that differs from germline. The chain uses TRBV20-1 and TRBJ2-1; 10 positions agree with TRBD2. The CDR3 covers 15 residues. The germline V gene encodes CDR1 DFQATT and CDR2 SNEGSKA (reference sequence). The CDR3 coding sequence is TGCAGTGCCAGAGGTCCAGCGGGAGGGCCCAATGAGCAGTTCTTC. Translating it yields CSARGPAGGPNEQFF.

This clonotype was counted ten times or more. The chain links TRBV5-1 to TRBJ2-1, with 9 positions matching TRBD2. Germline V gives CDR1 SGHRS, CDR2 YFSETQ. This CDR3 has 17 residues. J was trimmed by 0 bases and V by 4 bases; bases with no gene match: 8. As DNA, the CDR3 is TGCGCCAGCAGCCCCCACGTAGCGGGGGACTCCTACAATGAGCAGTTCTTC. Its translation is CASSPHVAGDSYNEQFF.

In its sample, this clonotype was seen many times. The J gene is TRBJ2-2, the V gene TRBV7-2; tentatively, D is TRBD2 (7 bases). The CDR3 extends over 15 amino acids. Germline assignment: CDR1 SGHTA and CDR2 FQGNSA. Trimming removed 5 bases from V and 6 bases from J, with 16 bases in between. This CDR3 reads CASSPWGGGAGELFF. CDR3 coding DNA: TGTGCCAGCAGCCCCTGGGGGGGCGGCGCCGGGGAGCTGTTTTTT.

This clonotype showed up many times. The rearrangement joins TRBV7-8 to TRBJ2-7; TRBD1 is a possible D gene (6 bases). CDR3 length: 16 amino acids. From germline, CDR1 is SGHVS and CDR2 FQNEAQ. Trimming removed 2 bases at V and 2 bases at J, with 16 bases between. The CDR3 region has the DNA TGTGCCAGCAGCTTATTAGAGGGGGAGTGGGCCTACGAGCAGTACTTC. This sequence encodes CASSLLEGEWAYEQYF.

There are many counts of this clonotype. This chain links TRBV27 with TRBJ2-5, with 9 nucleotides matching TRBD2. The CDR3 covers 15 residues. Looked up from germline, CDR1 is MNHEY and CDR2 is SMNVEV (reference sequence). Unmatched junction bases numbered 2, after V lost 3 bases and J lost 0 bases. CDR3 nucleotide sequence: TGTGCCAGCAGTTTGCGGGGGGGGTACCAAGAGACCCAGTACTTC. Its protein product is CASSLRGGYQETQYF.